This T cell receptor (beta chain) was sequenced for a study of cytomegalovirus exposure and HLA in healthy donors. Overall study results and limits: Some public TCRs appeared in many individuals, while most sequences were rare. High specificity and sensitivity for cytomegalovirus status were reported for the classifier.

The CDR3 covers 14 residues. Germline CDR1 MNHNS, CDR2 SASEGT. Trimming took 3 bases from V and 4 from J, leaving 11 bases between them. Produced via immunoSEQ multiplex PCR; TCRdb's table is partial and in-frame only. Of some 240,000 clones in the sample, roughly 84% were seen once. Donors were drawn from the 120-subject validation cohort, separate from the approximately 620-subject first cohort. Points on this clone: Its antigen is still unknown.

This sequence was found in a woman aged 18-29 years in good health and CMV-seropositive. The sequenced sample was PBMCs. This sequence joins TRBV6-1 and TRBJ2-3; D unclear. The CDR3 protein is CASSDSPAADTQYF. In DNA form, the CDR3 reads TGTGCCAGCAGTGATAGTCCCGCGGCAGATACGCAGTATTTT.